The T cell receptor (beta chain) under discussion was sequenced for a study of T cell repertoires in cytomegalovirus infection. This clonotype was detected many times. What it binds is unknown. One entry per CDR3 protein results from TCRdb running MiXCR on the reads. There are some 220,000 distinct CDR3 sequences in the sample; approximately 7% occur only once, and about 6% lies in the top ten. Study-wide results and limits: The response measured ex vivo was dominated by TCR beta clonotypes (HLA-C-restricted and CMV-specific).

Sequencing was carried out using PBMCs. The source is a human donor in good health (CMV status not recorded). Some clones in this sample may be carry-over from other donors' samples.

The chain's CDR3 is CSVGLFRAGANVLTF. CDR3 coding DNA: TGCAGCGTTGGATTGTTCCGGGCTGGGGCCAACGTCCTGACTTTC. The chain is built from TRBV29-1 and TRBJ2-6; D is unresolved. The CDR3 has 15 amino acids. The germline CDR1 and CDR2 sequences are SQVTM and ANQGSEA. Trimming took off 4 bases at V and 2 bases at J, with 12 bases between the two ends. The full variable domain, with the rest looked up from reference TRBV29-1 and TRBJ2-6, is SAVISQKPSRDICQRGTSLTIQCQVDSQVTMMFWYRQQPGQSLTLIATANQGSEATYESGFVIDKFPISRPNLTFSTLTVSNMSPEDSSIYLCSVGLFRAGANVLTFGAGSRLTVL.